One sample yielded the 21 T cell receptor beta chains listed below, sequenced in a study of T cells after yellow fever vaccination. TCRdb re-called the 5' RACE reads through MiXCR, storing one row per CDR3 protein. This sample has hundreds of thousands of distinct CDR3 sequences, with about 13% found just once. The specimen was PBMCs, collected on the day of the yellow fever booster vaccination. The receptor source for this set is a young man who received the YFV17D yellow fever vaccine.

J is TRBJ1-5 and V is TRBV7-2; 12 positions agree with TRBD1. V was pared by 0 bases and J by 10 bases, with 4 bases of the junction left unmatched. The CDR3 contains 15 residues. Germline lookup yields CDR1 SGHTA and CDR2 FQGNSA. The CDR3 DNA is TGTGCCAGCAGCTTAGCGGGACAGGGGGCAGGTCCCCAGCATTTT. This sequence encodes CASSLAGQGAGPQHF. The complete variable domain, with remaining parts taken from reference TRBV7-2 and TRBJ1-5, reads GAGVSQSPSNKVTEKGKDVELRCDPISGHTALYWYRQSLGQGLEFLIYFQGNSAPDKSGLPSDRFSAERTGGSVSTLTIQRTQQEDSAVYLCASSLAGQGAGPQHFGDGTRLSIL.

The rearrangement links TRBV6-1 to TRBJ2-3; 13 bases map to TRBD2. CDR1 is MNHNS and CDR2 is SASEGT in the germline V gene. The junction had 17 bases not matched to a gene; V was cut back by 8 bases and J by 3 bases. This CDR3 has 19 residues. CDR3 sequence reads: CASQPGGGLAGRKTDTQYF. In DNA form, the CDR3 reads TGTGCCAGCCAACCTGGCGGGGGACTAGCGGGAAGGAAGACAGATACGCAGTATTTT.

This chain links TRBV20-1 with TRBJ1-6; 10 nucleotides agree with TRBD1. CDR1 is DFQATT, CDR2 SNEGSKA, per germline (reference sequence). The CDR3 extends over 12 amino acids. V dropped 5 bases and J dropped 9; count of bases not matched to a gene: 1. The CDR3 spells CSARQGASPLHF. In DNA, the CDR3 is TGCAGTGCTCGACAGGGGGCTTCACCCCTCCACTTT.

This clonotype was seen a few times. In DNA form, the CDR3 reads TGCAGTGCTAGAGACCCTAGCGGGAATTCCTACGAGCAGTACTTC. Protein: CSARDPSGNSYEQYF. The genes are TRBV20-1 and TRBJ2-7, with 9 bases matching TRBD2. This CDR3 is built from 15 residues. Trimming cost V 0 bases and J 1 base; bases outside gene matches: 4. Germline assignment: CDR1 DFQATT and CDR2 SNEGSKA (reference sequence).

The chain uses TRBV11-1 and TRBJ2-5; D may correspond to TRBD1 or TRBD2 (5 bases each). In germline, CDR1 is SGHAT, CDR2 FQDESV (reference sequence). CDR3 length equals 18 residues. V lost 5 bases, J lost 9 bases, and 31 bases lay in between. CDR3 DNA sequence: TGTGCCAGCAGCACCCCCGGGACCTTAGGCGACTCCCTAGGGGCCCAGTACTTC. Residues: CASSTPGTLGDSLGAQYF.

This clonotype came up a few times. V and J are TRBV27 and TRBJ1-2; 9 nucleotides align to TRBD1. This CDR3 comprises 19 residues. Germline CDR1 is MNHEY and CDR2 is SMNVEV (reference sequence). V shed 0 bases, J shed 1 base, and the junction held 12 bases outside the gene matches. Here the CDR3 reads CASSLSYIPDRGSNYGYTF. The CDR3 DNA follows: TGTGCCAGCAGTTTATCTTACATACCCGACAGGGGGAGTAACTATGGCTACACCTTC.

The CDR3 sequence: CASTHVGGSYNEQFF. CDR3 sequence (DNA): TGTGCCAGTACCCATGTGGGGGGTAGTTACAATGAGCAGTTCTTC. The chain employs TRBV19 and TRBJ2-1; D is possibly TRBD2 (6 bases). The CDR3 sequence is 15 residues long. Germline V gene lookup returns CDR1 LNHDA and CDR2 SQIVND (reference sequence). V was cut by 7 bases and J by 4 bases, with 17 bases left in between. The complete variable domain, with remaining parts taken from reference TRBV19 and TRBJ2-1, reads DGGITQSPKYLFRKEGQNVTLSCEQNLNHDAMYWYRQDPGQGLRLIYYSQIVNDFQKGDIAEGYSVSREKKESFPLTVTSAQKNPTAFYLCASTHVGGSYNEQFFGPGTRLTVL.

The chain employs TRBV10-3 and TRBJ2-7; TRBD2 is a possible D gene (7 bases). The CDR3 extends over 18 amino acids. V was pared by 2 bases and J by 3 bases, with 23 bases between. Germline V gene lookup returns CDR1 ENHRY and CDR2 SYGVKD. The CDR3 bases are TGTGCCATCAGTGAGCGGAGGGGAGGGGGGGAGTACAACTACGAGCAGTACTTC. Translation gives CAISERRGGGEYNYEQYF.

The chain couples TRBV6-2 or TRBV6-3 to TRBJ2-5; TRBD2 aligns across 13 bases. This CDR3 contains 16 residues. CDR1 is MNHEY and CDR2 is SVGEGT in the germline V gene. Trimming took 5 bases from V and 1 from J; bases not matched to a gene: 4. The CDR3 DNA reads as TGTGCCAGCAGTCGATGGACTAGCGGGAGCCAAGAGACCCAGTACTTC. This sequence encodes CASSRWTSGSQETQYF.

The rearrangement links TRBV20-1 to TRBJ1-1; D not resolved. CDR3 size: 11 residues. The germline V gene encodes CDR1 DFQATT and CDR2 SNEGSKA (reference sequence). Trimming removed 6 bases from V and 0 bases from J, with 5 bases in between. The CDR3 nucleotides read TGCAGTGCACCTATGAACACTGAAGCTTTCTTT. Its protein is CSAPMNTEAFF.

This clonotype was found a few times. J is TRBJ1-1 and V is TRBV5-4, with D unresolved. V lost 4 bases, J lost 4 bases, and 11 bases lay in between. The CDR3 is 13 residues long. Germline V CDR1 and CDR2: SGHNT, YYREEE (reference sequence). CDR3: CASSPSRLTEAFF. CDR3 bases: TGTGCCAGCAGCCCTTCCAGGCTCACTGAAGCTTTCTTT.

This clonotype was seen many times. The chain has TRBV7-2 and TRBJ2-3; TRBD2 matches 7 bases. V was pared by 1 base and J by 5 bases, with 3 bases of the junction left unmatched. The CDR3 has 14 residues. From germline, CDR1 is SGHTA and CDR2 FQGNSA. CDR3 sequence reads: CASSLGGSRDTQYF. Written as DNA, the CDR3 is TGTGCCAGCAGCTTAGGCGGGAGCCGAGATACGCAGTATTTT.

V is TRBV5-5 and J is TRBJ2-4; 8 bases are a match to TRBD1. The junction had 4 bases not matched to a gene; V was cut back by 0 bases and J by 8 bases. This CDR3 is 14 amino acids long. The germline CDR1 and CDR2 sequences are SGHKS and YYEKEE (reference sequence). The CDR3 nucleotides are TGTGCCAGCAGCTTGGCCAGGGGGCGATACATTCAGTACTTC. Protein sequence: CASSLARGRYIQYF.

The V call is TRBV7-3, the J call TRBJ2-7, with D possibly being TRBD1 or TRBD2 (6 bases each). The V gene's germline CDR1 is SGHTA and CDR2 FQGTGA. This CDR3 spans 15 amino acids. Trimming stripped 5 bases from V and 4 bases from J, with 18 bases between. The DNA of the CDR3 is TGTGCCAGCAGCCGTCCTAGGGGGGCAGGATACGAGCAGTACTTC. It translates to CASSRPRGAGYEQYF.

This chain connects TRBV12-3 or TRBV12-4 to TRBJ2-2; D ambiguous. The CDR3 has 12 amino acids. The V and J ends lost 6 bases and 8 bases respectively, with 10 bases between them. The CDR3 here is CASRVGWGELFF. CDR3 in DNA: TGTGCCAGCAGAGTGGGGTGGGGGGAGCTGTTTTTT.

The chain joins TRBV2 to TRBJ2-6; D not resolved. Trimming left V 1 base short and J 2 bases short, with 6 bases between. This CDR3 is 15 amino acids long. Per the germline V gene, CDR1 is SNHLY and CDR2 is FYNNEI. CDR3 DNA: TGTGCCAGCAGTGAAGGGGCTCCTGGGGCCAACGTCCTGACTTTC. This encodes CASSEGAPGANVLTF.

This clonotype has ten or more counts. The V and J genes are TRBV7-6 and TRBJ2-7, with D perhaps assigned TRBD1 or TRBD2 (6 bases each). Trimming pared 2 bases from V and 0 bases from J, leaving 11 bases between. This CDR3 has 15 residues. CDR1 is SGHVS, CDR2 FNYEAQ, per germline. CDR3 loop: CASSLRKGGSYEQYF. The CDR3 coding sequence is TGTGCCAGCAGCTTACGGAAGGGGGGCTCCTACGAGCAGTACTTC.

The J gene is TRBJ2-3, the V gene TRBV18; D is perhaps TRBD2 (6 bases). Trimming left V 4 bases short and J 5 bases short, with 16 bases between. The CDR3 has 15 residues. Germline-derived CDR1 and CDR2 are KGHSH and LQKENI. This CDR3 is CASSRGGAREDTQYF. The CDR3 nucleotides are TGTGCCAGCTCACGTGGCGGGGCTCGCGAAGATACGCAGTATTTT.

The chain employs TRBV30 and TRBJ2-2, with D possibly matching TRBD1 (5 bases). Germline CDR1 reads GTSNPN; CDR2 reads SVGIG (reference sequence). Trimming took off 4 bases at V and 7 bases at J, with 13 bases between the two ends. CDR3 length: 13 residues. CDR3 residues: CAWTRQGVGELFF. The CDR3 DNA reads TGTGCCTGGACCCGACAAGGGGTCGGGGAGCTGTTTTTT.

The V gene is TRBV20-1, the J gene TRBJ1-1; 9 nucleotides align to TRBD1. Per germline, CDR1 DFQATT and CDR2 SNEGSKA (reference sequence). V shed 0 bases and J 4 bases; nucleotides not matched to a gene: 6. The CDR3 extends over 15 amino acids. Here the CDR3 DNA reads TGCAGTGCTAGAGACGGGACAGGGAGGTTCACTGAAGCTTTCTTT. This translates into CSARDGTGRFTEAFF.

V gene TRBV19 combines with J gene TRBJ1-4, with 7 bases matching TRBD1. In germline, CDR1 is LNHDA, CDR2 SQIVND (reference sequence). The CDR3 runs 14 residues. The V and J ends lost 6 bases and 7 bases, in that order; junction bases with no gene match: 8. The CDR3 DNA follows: TGTGCCAGTAGACCGACAGGGTTTATTGAAAAACTGTTTTTT. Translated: CASRPTGFIEKLFF.